What follows describes a single TCR beta chain. This entry belongs to a study of blood T cell repertoires in COVID-19. In the study overall: Acute-phase and convalescent COVID-19 samples originated in the United States, Italy and Spain. From T cells, B-cell-depleted T cells, or PBMCs came the material, which was cDNA or gDNA.

With 0 bases removed from V and 2 bases from J, the gap between germline ends came to 22 bases. In germline, CDR1 is LGHNA, CDR2 YNFKEQ. The CDR3 has 19 residues. Original processing methods: By means of reference gene primer amplification, nucleated cell counts were estimated. Some clones are missing from TCRdb's copy, which holds only in-frame ones; the method was immunoSEQ multiplex PCR. Clone size and V and J calls were adopted from that table, with D and trimming inferred from the DNA. The table shows under 150,000 clones, with approximately 90% occurring only once. This receptor was obtained from a human donor with active COVID-19. The donor label of this sample is uncertain. The chain links TRBV4-2 to TRBJ2-5, with D possibly TRBD2 on 6 matching bases. The source material was peripheral blood. For the CDR3, the DNA is TGTGCCAGCAGCCAAGATCGGGCCCAGGACGGGACTTCTCAAGAGACCCAGTACTTC. Translated, it gives CASSQDRAQDGTSQETQYF.